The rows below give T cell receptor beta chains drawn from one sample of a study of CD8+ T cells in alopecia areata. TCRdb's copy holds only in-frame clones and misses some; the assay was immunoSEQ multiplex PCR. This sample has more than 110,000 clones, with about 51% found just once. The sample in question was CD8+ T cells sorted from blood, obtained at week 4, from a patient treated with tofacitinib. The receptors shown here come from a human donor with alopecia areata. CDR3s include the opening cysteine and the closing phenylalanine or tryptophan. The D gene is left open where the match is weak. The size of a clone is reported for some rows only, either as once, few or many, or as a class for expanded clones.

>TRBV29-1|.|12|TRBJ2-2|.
CSVDSGPGELFF
TGCAGCGTTGATTCTGGGCCCGGGGAGCTGTTTTTT
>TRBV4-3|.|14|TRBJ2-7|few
CASSQEWSSYEQYF
TGCGCCAGCAGCCAAGAGTGGAGCTCCTACGAGCAGTACTTC
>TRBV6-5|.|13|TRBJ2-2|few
CASSSGDTGELFF
TGTGCCAGCAGTTCAGGGGACACCGGGGAGCTGTTTTTT
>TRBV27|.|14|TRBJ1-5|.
CASSFVGGGQPQHF
TGTGCCAGCAGTTTTGTCGGTGGAGGCCAGCCCCAGCATTTT
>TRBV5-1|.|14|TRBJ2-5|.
CASSGNRNKETQYF
TGCGCCAGCAGCGGGAACAGGAATAAGGAGACCCAGTACTTC
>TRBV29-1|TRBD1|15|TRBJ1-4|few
CSAELVTGEDEKLFF
TGCAGCGCCGAATTGGTGACAGGGGAAGACGAAAAACTGTTTTTT
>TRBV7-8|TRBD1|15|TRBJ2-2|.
CASSMDRDSAGELFF
TGTGCCAGCAGTATGGACAGGGATAGTGCCGGGGAGCTGTTTTTT
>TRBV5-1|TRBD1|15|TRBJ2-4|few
CASSFSQGAKNIQYF
TGCGCCAGCAGCTTTTCACAGGGGGCCAAAAACATTCAGTACTTC
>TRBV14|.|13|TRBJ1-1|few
CASSPYKGTEAFF
TGTGCCAGCAGCCCCTATAAGGGGACTGAAGCTTTCTTT
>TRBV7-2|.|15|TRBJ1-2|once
CASSSLTGVIGGYTF
TGTGCCAGCAGCTCATTGACAGGCGTTATCGGGGGCTACACCTTC
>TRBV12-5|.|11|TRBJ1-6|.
CASGLNPPLHF
TGTGCTAGTGGTTTGAATCCACCCCTCCACTTT
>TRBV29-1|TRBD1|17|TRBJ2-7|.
CSVEWHQPGQGFYEQYF
TGCAGCGTTGAATGGCATCAACCGGGACAGGGGTTCTACGAGCAGTACTTC
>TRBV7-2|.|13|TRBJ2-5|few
CASSSWEQETQYF
TGTGCCAGCAGCTCCTGGGAACAAGAGACCCAGTACTTC
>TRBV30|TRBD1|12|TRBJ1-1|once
CACGQGGYEAFF
TGTGCCTGTGGACAGGGCGGGTATGAAGCTTTCTTT
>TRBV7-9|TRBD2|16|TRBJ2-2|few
CASSSTSGGSAGELFF
TGTGCCAGCAGCTCGACTAGCGGGGGGTCGGCCGGGGAGCTGTTTTTT
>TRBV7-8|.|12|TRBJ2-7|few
CASSFPGYEQYF
TGTGCCAGCAGCTTTCCGGGCTACGAGCAGTACTTC
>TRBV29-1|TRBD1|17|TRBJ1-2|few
CSVGRYRDSYANYGYTF
TGCAGCGTTGGGAGATACCGGGACAGCTATGCTAACTATGGCTACACCTTC
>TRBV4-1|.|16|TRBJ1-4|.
CASSDRQATRREKLFF
TGCGCCAGCAGCGACCGACAGGCCACCAGGAGGGAAAAACTGTTTTTT
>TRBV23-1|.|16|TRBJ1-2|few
CASSQRVSGGGYGYTF
TGCGCCAGCAGTCAAAGGGTCTCGGGCGGTGGCTATGGCTACACCTTC
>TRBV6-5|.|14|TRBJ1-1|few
CASSYSQENTEAFF
TGTGCCAGCAGTTATTCACAGGAGAACACTGAAGCTTTCTTT
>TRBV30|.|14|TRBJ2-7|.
CAWSFPALVDEQYF
TGTGCCTGGAGTTTCCCGGCTTTGGTTGACGAGCAGTACTTC
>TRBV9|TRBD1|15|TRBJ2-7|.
CASSARQGRANEQYF
TGTGCCAGCAGCGCGAGACAGGGCCGGGCCAACGAGCAGTACTTC
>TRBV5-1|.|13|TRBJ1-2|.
CASSLMDGYGYTF
TGCGCCAGCAGCTTGATGGACGGCTATGGCTACACCTTC
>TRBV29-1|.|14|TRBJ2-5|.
CSIYDKGYQETQYF
TGCAGCATTTACGACAAGGGTTACCAAGAGACCCAGTACTTC
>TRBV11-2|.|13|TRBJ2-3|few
CASSLIKRDTQYF
TGTGCCAGCAGCTTAATCAAGAGAGATACGCAGTATTTT
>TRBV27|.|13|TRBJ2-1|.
CASSYLGINEQFF
TGTGCCAGCAGCTATCTGGGCATCAATGAGCAGTTCTTC
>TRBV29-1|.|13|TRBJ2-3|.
CSVERGAADTQYF
TGCAGCGTTGAAAGGGGGGCGGCAGATACGCAGTATTTT
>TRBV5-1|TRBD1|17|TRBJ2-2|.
CASSLSFDRAHTGELFF
TGCGCCAGCAGCTTGTCCTTTGACAGGGCCCACACCGGGGAGCTGTTTTTT
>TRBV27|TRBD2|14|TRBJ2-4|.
CASSLRLAENIQYF
TGTGCCAGCAGTTTGAGACTAGCGGAAAACATTCAGTACTTC
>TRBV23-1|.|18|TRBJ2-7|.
CASSQSVPRAYLSYEQYF
TGCGCCAGCAGTCAATCGGTACCCAGGGCCTACTTATCCTACGAGCAGTACTTC
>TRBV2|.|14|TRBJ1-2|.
CASSEWGVNYGYTF
TGTGCCAGCAGTGAATGGGGAGTTAACTATGGCTACACCTTC
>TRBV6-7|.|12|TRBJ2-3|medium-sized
CASTQPPDTQYF
TGTGCCAGCACCCAACCCCCAGATACGCAGTATTTT
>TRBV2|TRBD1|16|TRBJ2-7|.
CASSEALGTDPYEQYF
TGTGCCAGCAGTGAAGCCCTGGGGACAGATCCCTACGAGCAGTACTTC
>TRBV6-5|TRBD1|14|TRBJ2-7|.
CASTSWDSRYEQYF
TGTGCCAGCACCAGTTGGGACAGTAGGTACGAGCAGTACTTC
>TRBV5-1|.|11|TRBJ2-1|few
CASSLNGEQFF
TGCGCCAGCAGCTTGAACGGCGAGCAGTTCTTC
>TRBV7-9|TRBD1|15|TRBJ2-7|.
CASSSGTGDHYEQYF
TGTGCCAGCAGTTCCGGGACAGGGGACCACTACGAGCAGTACTTC
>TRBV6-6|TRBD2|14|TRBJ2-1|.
CASSSGSSYNEQFF
TGTGCCAGCAGTAGCGGGAGCTCCTACAATGAGCAGTTCTTC
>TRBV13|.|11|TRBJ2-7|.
CASSYAYEQYF
TGTGCCAGCAGCTACGCCTACGAGCAGTACTTC